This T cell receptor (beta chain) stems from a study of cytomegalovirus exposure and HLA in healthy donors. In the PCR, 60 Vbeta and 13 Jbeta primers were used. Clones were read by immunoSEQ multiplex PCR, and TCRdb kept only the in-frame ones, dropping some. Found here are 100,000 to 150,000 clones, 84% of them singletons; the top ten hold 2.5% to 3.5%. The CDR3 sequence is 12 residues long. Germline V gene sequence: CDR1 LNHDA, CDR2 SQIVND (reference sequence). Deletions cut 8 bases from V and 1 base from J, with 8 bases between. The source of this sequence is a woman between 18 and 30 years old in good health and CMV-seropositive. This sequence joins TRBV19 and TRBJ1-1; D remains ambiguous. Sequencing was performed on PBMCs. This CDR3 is CASGPPNTEAFF. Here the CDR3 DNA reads TGTGCCAGTGGGCCACCGAACACTGAAGCTTTCTTT.